This T cell receptor beta chain was sequenced in a study of CD8 T cells in Susac syndrome. RNA amounts of roughly 0.45 to 1 ug underwent reverse transcription with random hexamers. Coverage of TCR beta CDR3 amplification by immunoSEQ multiplex PCR extended to 54 Vbeta and 13 Jbeta. TCRdb re-called the immunoSEQ multiplex PCR reads with MiXCR, one entry per CDR3 protein. This table holds 160,000 or so distinct CDR3 sequences, approximately 90% found once. From blood CD8+ and CD4+ T cells, the TCR beta chain was sequenced. The control participants were healthy donors, and these controls were matched with respect to both age and sex. TEMRA cells were FACS-enriched, unlike CD8+ and CD4+ T cells, which were negatively isolated. The TCR was taken from a human donor in good health. The sample comprised CD4+ T cells from PBMCs.

The CDR3 DNA reads TGCAGCGTTAGCCGGGACAGCGATGGCTACACCTTC. It translates to CSVSRDSDGYTF. The V and J genes are TRBV29-1 and TRBJ1-2; 7 nucleotides line up with TRBD1. J lost 6 bases, V lost 5 bases, and 6 bases had no gene match. Germline V CDR1 and CDR2: SQVTM, ANQGSEA. This CDR3 contains 12 residues.